This TCR beta chain was captured by sequencing in a study of blood T cells in healthy people across ages. With 6 bases clipped from V and 2 bases from J, the junction kept 16 bases outside the gene matches. CDR1 and CDR2 (germline): SEHNR, FQNEAQ (reference sequence). The CDR3 is 18 amino acids. Sample-barcoded 5' priming and a J-beta primer mix drove a second PCR of roughly 7 to 11 cycles. Using its own MiXCR run on the 5' RACE reads, TCRdb lists one record per CDR3 protein. Of more than 750,000 distinct CDR3 sequences listed, roughly 29% were seen once; the top ten hold roughly 10%. These data were also filed under a second study, of T cells of mothers and their children.

The sequence was collected from a woman aged 40-49 years in good health. Sequencing was done on a sample of blood. This chain joins TRBV7-9 and TRBJ2-1; TRBD2 aligns across 7 bases. DNA for the CDR3: TGTGCCAGCAGACACCGCAGAAGACTAGCACGCCCCTACAATGAGCAGTTCTTC. Residues: CASRHRRRLARPYNEQFF.